Below are 7 T cell receptor beta chains sequenced from a single sample in a study of CD4 T cells in relation to SARS-CoV-2 and coronaviruses. Clones were sequenced by immunoSEQ multiplex PCR, and TCRdb holds only the in-frame ones, with some missing. The profile shows about 36,000 clones, about 80% of them singletons. No cognate antigen is known for these TCRs. Sequenced: naive CD4+ T cells from PBMCs, cultured in vitro. Subset denoted: naive CD4+ T cells isolated by negative enrichment. The receptors come from an adult with COVID-19.

V and J are TRBV6-5 and TRBJ2-5; 10 bases are shared with TRBD2. V was clipped by 2 bases and J by 3 bases; unmatched bases: 6. CDR1 is MNHEY, CDR2 SVGAGI, per germline. CDR3 length: 16 amino acids. In nucleotides, the CDR3 is TGTGCCAGCAGTTACGTTGATAGCGGGAGGAAAGAGACCCAGTACTTC. Amino acids: CASSYVDSGRKETQYF.

The V gene is TRBV28, the J gene TRBJ2-3, with D possibly being TRBD2 (7 bases). The CDR3 runs 16 residues. With 1 base removed from V and 7 bases from J, the gap between germline ends came to 18 bases. The germline V gene encodes CDR1 MDHEN and CDR2 SYDVKM. This chain's CDR3 is CASSLLGGGGRNTQYF. The DNA of the CDR3 is TGTGCCAGCAGTTTATTAGGGGGAGGGGGTAGGAATACGCAGTATTTT.

The chain has TRBV30 and TRBJ2-4, with D hard to call. V lost 1 base and J lost 11, with 9 bases in between. Germline V gives CDR1 GTSNPN, CDR2 SVGIG (reference sequence). This CDR3 spans 11 amino acids. CDR3 in amino acids: CAWSGGTLQYF. CDR3 DNA: TGTGCCTGGAGTGGGGGAACGCTTCAGTACTTC.

This clone was recorded a few times. The J gene is TRBJ2-7, the V gene TRBV3-1 (or the pseudogene TRBV3-2), with 13 bases identical to TRBD2. CDR1 LGHDT and CDR2 YNNKEL come from the germline V gene (reference sequence). V dropped 5 bases and J dropped 10; count of bases not matched to a gene: 5. The CDR3 is 13 amino acids. The CDR3 coding sequence is TGTGCCAGCAGCACCGGACTAGCGGGGGCACAGTACTTC. Translated: CASSTGLAGAQYF.

The gene calls are TRBV18 and TRBJ1-6; D is possibly TRBD1 (5 bases). Germline CDR1 and CDR2: KGHSH and LQKENI. The CDR3 is 16 residues long. V was clipped by 1 base and J by 2 bases, with 9 bases between them. The CDR3 reads CASSPRGATYNSPLHF. CDR3 bases: TGTGCCAGCTCACCACGAGGGGCTACCTATAATTCACCCCTCCACTTT.

The table lists this clone with a few counts. V is TRBV28 and J is TRBJ1-2; D is possibly TRBD1 (5 bases). The length of the CDR3 is 12 residues. V was cut by 2 bases and J by 8 bases, with 9 bases left in between. CDR1 and CDR2 from the germline V gene are MDHEN and SYDVKM. The CDR3 spells CASSLPQDGYTF. For the CDR3, the DNA is TGTGCCAGCAGTTTACCACAGGACGGCTACACCTTC.

The genes are TRBV29-1 and TRBJ1-2, with D hard to call. The CDR3 extends over 13 amino acids. Looked up from germline, CDR1 is SQVTM and CDR2 is ANQGSEA. V was trimmed by 8 bases and J by 2 bases, leaving 15 bases between them. The CDR3 loop reads CSSVDRSNYGYTF. The CDR3 DNA is TGCAGCTCCGTTGATCGGTCAAACTATGGCTACACCTTC.